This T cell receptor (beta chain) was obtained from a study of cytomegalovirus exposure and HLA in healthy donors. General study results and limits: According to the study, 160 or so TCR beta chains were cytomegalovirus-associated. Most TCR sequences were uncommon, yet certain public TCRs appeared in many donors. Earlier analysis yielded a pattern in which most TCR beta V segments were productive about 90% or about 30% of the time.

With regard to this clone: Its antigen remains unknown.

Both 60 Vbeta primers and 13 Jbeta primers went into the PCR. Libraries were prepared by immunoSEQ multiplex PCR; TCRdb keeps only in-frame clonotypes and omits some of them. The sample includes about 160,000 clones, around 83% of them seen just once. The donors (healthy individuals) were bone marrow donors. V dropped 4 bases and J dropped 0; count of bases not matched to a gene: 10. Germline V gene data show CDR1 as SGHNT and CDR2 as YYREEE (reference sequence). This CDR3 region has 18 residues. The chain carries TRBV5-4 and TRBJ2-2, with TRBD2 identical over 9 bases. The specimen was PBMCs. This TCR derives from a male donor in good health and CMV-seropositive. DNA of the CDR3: TGTGCCAGCAGCCAACGGGCGCGGGGGGGTCCGAACACCGGGGAGCTGTTTTTT. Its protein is CASSQRARGGPNTGELFF.